The 12 T cell receptor beta chains below come from one sample, sequenced in a study of blood T cell repertoires in COVID-19. Clones were sequenced by immunoSEQ multiplex PCR, and TCRdb holds only the in-frame ones, with some missing. The table records around 100,000 clones, about 85% of them present only once. Sequenced material: peripheral blood. The source of these receptors is a human donor in a cohort sampled during active COVID-19.

The rearrangement uses TRBV19 and TRBJ1-2; 9 bases map to TRBD1. Per the germline V gene, CDR1 is LNHDA and CDR2 is SQIVND (reference sequence). This CDR3 region has 15 residues. Trimming removed 7 bases from V and 4 bases from J; junction bases left unmatched: 10. The CDR3 DNA follows: TGTGCCAGTAACCTAGGGACAGGGACCGGCTATGGCTACACCTTC. Protein: CASNLGTGTGYGYTF. Complete variable domain (other parts from reference TRBV19 and TRBJ1-2): DGGITQSPKYLFRKEGQNVTLSCEQNLNHDAMYWYRQDPGQGLRLIYYSQIVNDFQKGDIAEGYSVSREKKESFPLTVTSAQKNPTAFYLCASNLGTGTGYGYTFGSGTRLTVV.

The CDR3 DNA reads TGTGCCAGCAGCTTGAATCTAGCGGGGAACGACGAGCAGTACTTC. It encodes CASSLNLAGNDEQYF. The gene calls are TRBV7-2 and TRBJ2-7, with 9 bases aligning to TRBD2. CDR3 length equals 15 residues. V was clipped by 3 bases and J by 5 bases; unmatched bases: 8. CDR1 is SGHTA and CDR2 is FQGNSA in the germline V gene.

The J gene is TRBJ2-2, the V gene TRBV2; no reliable D call. There are 14 residues in the CDR3. Germline V gene lookup returns CDR1 SNHLY and CDR2 FYNNEI. The V and J ends lost 3 bases and 1 base respectively, with 6 bases between them. CDR3 nucleotide sequence: TGTGCCAGCAGTGAGTTCCAGAACACCGGGGAGCTGTTTTTT. It translates to CASSEFQNTGELFF.

This clone showed up just once. The chain is built from TRBV2 and TRBJ2-7, with 8 bases fitting TRBD1. V was pared by 6 bases and J by 7 bases, with 8 bases of the junction left unmatched. CDR3 length equals 13 residues. CDR1 and CDR2 (germline): SNHLY, FYNNEI. Written as DNA, the CDR3 is TGTGCCAGCAGGGGCGAGGGGACAGGAGAGCAGTACTTC. It translates to CASRGEGTGEQYF.

This clone turned up a few times. V gene TRBV21-1 combines with J gene TRBJ2-7; the table's TRBD1 call for D was not verified on the DNA. TRBV21-1 is tagged as a pseudogene. This CDR3 is built from 15 residues. CDR3 in amino acids: CASSYRGLRYCEQYF. CDR3 DNA: TGTGCCAGCAGTTACAGGGGGCTAAGGTACTGCGAGCAGTACTTC.

The chain employs TRBV6-5 and TRBJ2-1, with D perhaps matching TRBD1 (6 bases). CDR1 is MNHEY, CDR2 SVGAGI, per germline. The CDR3 extends over 15 amino acids. V gave up 6 bases and J gave up 4 bases, with 16 bases separating them. The CDR3 sequence: CASSPPRGGYNEQFF. DNA of the CDR3: TGTGCCAGCAGCCCCCCCAGGGGCGGTTACAATGAGCAGTTCTTC.

This sequence joins TRBV28 and TRBJ1-4; TRBD1 aligns across 7 bases. CDR1 and CDR2 from the germline V gene are MDHEN and SYDVKM. The junction had 17 bases not matched to a gene; V was cut back by 6 bases and J by 7 bases. The CDR3 runs to 17 residues. The CDR3 loop is CASSPFPRTGWGEKLFF. DNA of the CDR3: TGTGCCAGCAGCCCTTTCCCCCGGACAGGTTGGGGTGAAAAACTGTTTTTT.

This clone turned up a few times. The chain combines TRBV18 with TRBJ2-7, with a possible D match to TRBD2 (6 bases). V lost 3 bases and J lost 2, with 8 bases in between. Germline V gene lookup returns CDR1 KGHSH and CDR2 LQKENI. The CDR3 is 13 residues long. Here the CDR3 reads CASSPEGTYEQYF. The CDR3 bases are TGTGCCAGCTCACCGGAGGGTACCTACGAGCAGTACTTC.

The V gene is TRBV28, the J gene TRBJ2-7; no definite D call. CDR1 is MDHEN and CDR2 is SYDVKM in the germline V gene. This CDR3 comprises 13 residues. Trimming left V 3 bases short and J 3 bases short, with 9 bases between. CDR3 amino acids: CASSLTKGYEQYF. The CDR3 nucleotides are TGTGCCAGCAGTTTGACAAAAGGCTACGAGCAGTACTTC.

The sample holds one count of this clone. The chain is built from TRBV6-5 and TRBJ2-3; weak D call: TRBD2 (6 bases). Germline CDR1 MNHEY, CDR2 SVGAGI. V lost 6 bases and J 7 bases, leaving 14 bases between the germline ends. The CDR3 spans 13 residues. The CDR3 region has the DNA TGTGCCAGCAGGCCCCCCGCGGGGTATACGCAGTATTTT. This translates into CASRPPAGYTQYF.

The V and J genes are TRBV12-3 or TRBV12-4 and TRBJ2-1; TRBD2 matches 7 bases. The CDR3 runs to 13 residues. The junction had 5 bases not matched to a gene; V was cut back by 5 bases and J by 7 bases. For the CDR3, the DNA is TGTGCCAGCAGTCGGGACTACCCGAATGAGCAGTTCTTC. Its protein product is CASSRDYPNEQFF.

The CDR3 reads CASSQEGSQPQHF. CDR3 bases: TGTGCCAGCAGCCAGGAGGGGAGTCAGCCCCAGCATTTT. The J gene is TRBJ1-5, the V gene TRBV4-2, with D possibly being TRBD1 (5 bases). The CDR3 is 13 amino acids. Trimming removed 3 bases at V and 6 bases at J, with 9 bases between. The germline CDR1 and CDR2 sequences are LGHNA and YNFKEQ.